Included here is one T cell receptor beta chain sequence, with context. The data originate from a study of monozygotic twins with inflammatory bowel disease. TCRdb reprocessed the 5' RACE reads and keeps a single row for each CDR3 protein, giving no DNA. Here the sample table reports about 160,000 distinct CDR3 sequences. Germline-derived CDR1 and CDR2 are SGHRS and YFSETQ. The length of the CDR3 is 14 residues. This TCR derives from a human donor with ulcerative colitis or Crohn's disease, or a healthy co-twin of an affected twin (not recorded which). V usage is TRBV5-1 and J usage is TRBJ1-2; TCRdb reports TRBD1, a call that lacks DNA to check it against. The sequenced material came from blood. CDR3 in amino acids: CASSLDGGSYGYTF.